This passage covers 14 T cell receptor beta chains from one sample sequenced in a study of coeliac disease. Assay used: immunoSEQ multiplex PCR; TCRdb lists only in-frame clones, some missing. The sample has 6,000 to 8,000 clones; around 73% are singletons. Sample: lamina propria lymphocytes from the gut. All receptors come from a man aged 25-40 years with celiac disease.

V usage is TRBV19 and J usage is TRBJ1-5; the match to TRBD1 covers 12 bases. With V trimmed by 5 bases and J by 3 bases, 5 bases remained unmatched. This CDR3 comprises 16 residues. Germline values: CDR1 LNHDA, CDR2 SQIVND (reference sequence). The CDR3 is CASSAGQGAYNQPQHF. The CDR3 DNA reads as TGTGCCAGTAGTGCGGGACAGGGGGCCTACAATCAGCCCCAGCATTTT.

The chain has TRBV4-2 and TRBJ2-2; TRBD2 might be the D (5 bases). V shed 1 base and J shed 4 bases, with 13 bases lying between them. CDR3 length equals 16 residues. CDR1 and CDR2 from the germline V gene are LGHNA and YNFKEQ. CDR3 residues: CASSQVGGQGTGELFF. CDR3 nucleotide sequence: TGTGCCAGCAGCCAAGTCGGCGGGCAAGGCACCGGGGAGCTGTTTTTT.

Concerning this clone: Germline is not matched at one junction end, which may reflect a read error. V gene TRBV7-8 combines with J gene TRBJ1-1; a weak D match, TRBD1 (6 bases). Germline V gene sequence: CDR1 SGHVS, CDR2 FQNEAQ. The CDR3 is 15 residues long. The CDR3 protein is CASSRTRGWGTKAFF. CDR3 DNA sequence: TGTGCCAGCAGTCGTACCAGGGGATGGGGCACTAAAGCTTTCTTT.

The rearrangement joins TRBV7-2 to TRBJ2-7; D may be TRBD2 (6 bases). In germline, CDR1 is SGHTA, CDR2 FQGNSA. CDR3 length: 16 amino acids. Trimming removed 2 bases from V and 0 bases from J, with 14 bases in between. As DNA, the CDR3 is TGTGCCAGCAGCTTACGGGGGAGCCCGAGCTCCTACGAGCAGTACTTC. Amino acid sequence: CASSLRGSPSSYEQYF.

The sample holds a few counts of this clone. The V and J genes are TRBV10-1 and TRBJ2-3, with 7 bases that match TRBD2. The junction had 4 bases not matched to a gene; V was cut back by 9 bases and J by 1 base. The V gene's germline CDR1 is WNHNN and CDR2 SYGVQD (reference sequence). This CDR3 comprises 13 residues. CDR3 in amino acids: CASAGDRTDTQYF. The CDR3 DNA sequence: TGCGCCAGTGCGGGGGACCGCACAGATACGCAGTATTTT.

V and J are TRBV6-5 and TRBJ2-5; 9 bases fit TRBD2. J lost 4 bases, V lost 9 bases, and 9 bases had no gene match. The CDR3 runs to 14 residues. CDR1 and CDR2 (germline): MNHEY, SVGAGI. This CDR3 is CARAGGLRGETQYF. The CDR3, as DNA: TGTGCCAGGGCGGGAGGGTTAAGGGGAGAGACCCAGTACTTC.

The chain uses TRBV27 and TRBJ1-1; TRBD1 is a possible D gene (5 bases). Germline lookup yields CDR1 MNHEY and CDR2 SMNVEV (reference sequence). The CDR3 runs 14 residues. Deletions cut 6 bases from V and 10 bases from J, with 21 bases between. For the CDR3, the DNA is TGTGCCAGCAGCCCAACTTCGGGGGGTTCCAGAGCTTTCTTT. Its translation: CASSPTSGGSRAFF.

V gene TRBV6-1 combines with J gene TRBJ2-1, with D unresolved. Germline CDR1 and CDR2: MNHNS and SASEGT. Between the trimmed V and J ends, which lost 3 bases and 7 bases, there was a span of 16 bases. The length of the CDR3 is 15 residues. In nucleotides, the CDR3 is TGTGCCAGCAGTGATGATCCGGTGGGCCAGAATGAGCAGTTCTTC. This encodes CASSDDPVGQNEQFF.

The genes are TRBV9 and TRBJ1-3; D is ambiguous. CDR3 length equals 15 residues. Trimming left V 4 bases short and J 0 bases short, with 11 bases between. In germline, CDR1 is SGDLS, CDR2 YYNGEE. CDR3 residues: CASSTAVDSGNTIYF. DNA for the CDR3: TGTGCCAGCAGCACAGCCGTGGACTCTGGAAACACCATATATTTT.

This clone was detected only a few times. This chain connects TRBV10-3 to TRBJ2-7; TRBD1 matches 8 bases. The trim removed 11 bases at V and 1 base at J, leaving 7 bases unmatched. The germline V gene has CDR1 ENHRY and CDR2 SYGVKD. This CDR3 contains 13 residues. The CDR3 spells CAVEGQDSYEQYF. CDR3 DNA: TGTGCCGTTGAGGGACAGGATTCCTACGAGCAGTACTTC.

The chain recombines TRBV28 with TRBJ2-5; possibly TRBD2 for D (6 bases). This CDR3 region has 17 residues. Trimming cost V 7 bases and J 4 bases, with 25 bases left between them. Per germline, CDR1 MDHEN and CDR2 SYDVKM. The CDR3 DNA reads TGTGCCAGCACCCCCAACTTCGGGACTCCTGGGAGAGAGACCCAGTACTTC. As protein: CASTPNFGTPGRETQYF.

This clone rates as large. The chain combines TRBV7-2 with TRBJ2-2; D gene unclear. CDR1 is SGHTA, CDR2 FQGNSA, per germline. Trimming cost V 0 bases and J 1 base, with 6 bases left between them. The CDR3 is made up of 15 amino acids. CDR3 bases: TGTGCCAGCAGCTTAGCCCCACAGAACACCGGGGAGCTGTTTTTT. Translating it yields CASSLAPQNTGELFF.

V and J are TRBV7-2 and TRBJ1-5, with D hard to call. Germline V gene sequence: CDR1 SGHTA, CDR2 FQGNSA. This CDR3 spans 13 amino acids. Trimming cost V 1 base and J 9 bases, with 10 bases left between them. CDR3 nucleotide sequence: TGTGCCAGCAGCTTAGAGAGGTTGTCGCCCCAGCATTTT. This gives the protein CASSLERLSPQHF. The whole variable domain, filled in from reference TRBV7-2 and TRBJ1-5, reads GAGVSQSPSNKVTEKGKDVELRCDPISGHTALYWYRQSLGQGLEFLIYFQGNSAPDKSGLPSDRFSAERTGGSVSTLTIQRTQQEDSAVYLCASSLERLSPQHFGDGTRLSIL.

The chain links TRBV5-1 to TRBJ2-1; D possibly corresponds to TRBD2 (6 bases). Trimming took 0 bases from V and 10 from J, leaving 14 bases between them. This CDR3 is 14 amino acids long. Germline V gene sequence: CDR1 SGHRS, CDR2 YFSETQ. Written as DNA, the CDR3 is TGCGCCAGCAGCTTGGGTATGACCGGACTAGAGCAGTTCTTC. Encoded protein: CASSLGMTGLEQFF.